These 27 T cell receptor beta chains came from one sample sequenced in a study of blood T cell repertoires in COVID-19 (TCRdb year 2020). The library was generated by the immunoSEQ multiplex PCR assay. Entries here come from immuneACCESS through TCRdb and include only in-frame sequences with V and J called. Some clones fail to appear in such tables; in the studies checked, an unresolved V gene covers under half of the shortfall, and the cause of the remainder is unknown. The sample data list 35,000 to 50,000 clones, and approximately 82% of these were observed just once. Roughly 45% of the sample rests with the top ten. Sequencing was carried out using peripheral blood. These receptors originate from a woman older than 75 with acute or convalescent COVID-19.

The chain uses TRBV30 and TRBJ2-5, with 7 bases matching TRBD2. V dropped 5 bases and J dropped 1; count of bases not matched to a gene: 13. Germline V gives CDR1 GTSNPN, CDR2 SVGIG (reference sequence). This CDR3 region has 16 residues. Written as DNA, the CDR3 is TGTGCCTGGGCCCGATTCGGGCGGGGGACCCAAGAGACCCAGTACTTC. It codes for CAWARFGRGTQETQYF.

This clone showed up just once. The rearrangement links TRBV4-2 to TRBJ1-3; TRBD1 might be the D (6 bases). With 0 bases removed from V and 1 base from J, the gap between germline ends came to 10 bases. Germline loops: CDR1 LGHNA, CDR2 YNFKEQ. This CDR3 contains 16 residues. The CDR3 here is CASSQDYRESGNTIYF. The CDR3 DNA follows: TGTGCCAGCAGCCAAGATTACAGGGAATCTGGAAACACCATATATTTT.

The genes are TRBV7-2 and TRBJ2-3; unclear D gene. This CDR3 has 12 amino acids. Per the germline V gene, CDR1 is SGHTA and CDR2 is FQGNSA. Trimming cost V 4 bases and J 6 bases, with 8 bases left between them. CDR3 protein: CASSYVGDTQYF. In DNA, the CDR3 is TGTGCCAGCAGCTACGTCGGGGATACGCAGTATTTT.

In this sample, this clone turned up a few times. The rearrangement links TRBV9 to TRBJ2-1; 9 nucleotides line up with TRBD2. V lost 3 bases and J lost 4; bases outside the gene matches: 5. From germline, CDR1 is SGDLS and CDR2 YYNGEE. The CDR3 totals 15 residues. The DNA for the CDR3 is TGTGCCAGCAGCGAAGCGGGGGGCGGTTACAATGAGCAGTTCTTC. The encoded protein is CASSEAGGGYNEQFF.

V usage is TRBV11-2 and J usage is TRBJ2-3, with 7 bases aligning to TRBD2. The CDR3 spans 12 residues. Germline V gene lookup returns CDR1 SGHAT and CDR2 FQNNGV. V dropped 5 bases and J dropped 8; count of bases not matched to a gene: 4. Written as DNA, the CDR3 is TGTGCCAGCAGCCCTCGGGAGGCTACGCAGTATTTT. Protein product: CASSPREATQYF.

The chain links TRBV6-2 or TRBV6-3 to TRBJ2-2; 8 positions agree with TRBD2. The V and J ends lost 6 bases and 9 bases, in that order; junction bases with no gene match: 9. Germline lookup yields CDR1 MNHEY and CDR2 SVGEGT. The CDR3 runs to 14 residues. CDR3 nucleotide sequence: TGTGCCAGCAGCTCCGGGGGGGGTTCCCGGGAGCTGTTTTTT. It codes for CASSSGGGSRELFF.

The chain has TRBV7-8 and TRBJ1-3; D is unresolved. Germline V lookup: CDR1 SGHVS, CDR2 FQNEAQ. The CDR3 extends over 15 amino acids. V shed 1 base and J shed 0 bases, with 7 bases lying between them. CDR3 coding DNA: TGTGCCAGCAGCTTAGACAGCCACTCTGGAAACACCATATATTTT. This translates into CASSLDSHSGNTIYF.

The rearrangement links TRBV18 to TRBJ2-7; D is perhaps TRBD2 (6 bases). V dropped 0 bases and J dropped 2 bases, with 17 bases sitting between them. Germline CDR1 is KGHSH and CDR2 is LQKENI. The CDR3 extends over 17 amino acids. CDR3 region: CASSPPGVRTITYEQYF. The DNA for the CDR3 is TGTGCCAGCTCACCACCGGGCGTAAGGACTATAACCTACGAGCAGTACTTC. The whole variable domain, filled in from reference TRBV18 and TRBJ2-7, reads NAGVMQNPRHLVRRRGQEARLRCSPMKGHSHVYWYRQLPEEGLKFMVYLQKENIIDESGMPKERFSAEFPKEGPSILRIQQVVRGDSAAYFCASSPPGVRTITYEQYFGPGTRLTVT.

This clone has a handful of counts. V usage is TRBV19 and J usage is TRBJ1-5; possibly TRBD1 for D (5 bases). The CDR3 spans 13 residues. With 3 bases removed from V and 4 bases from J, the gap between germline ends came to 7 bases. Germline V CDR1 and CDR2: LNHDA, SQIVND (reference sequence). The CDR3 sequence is CASSIRQNQPQHF. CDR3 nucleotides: TGTGCCAGTAGTATCCGACAGAATCAGCCCCAGCATTTT.

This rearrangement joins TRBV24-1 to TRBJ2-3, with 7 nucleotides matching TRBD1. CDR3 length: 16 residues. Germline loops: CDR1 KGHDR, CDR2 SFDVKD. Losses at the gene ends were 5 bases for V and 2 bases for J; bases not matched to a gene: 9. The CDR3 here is CATSASGTEFTDTQYF. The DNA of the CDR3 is TGTGCCACCAGTGCCTCCGGGACAGAGTTCACAGATACGCAGTATTTT.

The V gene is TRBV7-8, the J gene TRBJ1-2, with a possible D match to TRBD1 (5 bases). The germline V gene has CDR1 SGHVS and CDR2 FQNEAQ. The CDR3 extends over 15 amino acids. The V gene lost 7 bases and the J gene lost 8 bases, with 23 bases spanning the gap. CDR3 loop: CASIGAWGGAQGYTF. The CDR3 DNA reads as TGTGCCAGCATAGGGGCGTGGGGAGGGGCGCAAGGCTACACCTTC.

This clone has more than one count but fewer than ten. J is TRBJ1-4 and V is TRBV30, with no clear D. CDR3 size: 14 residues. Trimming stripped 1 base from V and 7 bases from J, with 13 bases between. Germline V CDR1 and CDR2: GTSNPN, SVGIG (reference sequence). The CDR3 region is CAWSANAGGEKLFF. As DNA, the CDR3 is TGTGCCTGGAGTGCCAACGCGGGCGGTGAAAAACTGTTTTTT.

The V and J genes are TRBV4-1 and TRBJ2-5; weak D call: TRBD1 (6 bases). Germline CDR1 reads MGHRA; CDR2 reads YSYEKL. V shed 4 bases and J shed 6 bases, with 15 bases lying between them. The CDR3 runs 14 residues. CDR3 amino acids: CASSRTTGDKTQYF. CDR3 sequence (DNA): TGCGCCAGCAGCCGAACGACAGGTGATAAGACCCAGTACTTC.

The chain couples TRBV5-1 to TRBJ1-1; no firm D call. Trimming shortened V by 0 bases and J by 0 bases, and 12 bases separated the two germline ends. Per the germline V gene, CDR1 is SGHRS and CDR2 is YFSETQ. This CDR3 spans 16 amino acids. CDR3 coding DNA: TGCGCCAGCAGCTTGGGGCCGTCACAGATGAACACTGAAGCTTTCTTT. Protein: CASSLGPSQMNTEAFF.

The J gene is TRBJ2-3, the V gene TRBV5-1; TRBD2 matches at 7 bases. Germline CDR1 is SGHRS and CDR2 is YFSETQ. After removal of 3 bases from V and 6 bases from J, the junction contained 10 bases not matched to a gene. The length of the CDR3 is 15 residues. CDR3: CASSSGTTLWDTQYF. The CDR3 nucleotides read TGCGCCAGCAGCTCCGGGACTACGCTTTGGGATACGCAGTATTTT.

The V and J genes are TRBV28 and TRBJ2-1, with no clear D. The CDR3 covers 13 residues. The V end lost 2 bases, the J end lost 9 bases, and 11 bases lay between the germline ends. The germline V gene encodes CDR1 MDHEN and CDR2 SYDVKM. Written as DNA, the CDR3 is TGTGCCAGCAGTTTACAGGCCCCCCCTGAGCAGTTCTTC. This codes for CASSLQAPPEQFF.

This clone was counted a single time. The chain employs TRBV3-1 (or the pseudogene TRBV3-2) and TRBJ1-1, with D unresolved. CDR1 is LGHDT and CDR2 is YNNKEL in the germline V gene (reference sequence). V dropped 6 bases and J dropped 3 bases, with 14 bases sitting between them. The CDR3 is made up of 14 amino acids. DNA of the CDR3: TGTGCCAGCAGTCAACCAGGCCCGGACACTGAAGCTTTCTTT. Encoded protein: CASSQPGPDTEAFF.

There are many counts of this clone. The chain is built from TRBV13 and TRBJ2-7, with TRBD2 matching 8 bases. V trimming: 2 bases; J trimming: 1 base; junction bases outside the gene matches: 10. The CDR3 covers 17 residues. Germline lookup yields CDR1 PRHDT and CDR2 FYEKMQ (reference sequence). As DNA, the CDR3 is TGTGCCAGCAGCTTAAGAGGTGGGCTAGCGGGTTCCTACGAGCAGTACTTC. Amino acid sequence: CASSLRGGLAGSYEQYF.

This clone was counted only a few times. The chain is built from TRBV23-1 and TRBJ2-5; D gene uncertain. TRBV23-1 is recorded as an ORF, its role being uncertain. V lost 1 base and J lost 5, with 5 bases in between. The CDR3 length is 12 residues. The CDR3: CASSQLEETQYF. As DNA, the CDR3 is TGCGCCAGCAGTCAATTGGAGGAGACCCAGTACTTC.

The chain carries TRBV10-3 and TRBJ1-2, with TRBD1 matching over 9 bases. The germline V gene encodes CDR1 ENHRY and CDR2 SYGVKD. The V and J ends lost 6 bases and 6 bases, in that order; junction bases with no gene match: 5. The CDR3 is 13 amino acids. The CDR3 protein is CAIRDRGEDGYTF. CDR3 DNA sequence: TGTGCCATCAGGGACAGGGGCGAGGATGGCTACACCTTC.

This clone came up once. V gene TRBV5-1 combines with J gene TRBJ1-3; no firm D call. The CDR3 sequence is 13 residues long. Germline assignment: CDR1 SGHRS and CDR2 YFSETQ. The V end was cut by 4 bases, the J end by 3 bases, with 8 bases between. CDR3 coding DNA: TGCGCCAGCAGCATGGACGGTGGAAACACCATATATTTT. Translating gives CASSMDGGNTIYF. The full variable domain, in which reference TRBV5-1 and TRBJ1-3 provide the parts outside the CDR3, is KAGVTQTPRYLIKTRGQQVTLSCSPISGHRSVSWYQQTPGQGLQFLFEYFSETQRNKGNFPGRFSGRQFSNSRSEMNVSTLELGDSALYLCASSMDGGNTIYFGEGSWLTVV.

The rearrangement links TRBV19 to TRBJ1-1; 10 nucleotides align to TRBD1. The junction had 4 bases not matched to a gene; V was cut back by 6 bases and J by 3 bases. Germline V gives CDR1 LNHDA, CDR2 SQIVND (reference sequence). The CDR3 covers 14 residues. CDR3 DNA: TGTGCCAGTAGCCAGGACAGGGGGGACACTGAAGCTTTCTTT. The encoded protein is CASSQDRGDTEAFF.

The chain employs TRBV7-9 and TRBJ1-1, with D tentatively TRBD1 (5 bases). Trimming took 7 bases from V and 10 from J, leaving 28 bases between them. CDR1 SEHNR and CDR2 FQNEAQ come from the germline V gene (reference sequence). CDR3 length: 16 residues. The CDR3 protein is CASIPPGNEAQGIAFF. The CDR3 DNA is TGTGCCAGCATTCCCCCGGGTAACGAGGCCCAGGGTATAGCTTTCTTT. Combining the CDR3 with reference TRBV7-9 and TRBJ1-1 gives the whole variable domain DTGVSQNPRHKITKRGQNVTFRCDPISEHNRLYWYRQTLGQGPEFLTYFQNEAQLEKSRLLSDRFSAERPKGSFSTLEIQRTEQGDSAMYLCASIPPGNEAQGIAFFGQGTRLTVV.

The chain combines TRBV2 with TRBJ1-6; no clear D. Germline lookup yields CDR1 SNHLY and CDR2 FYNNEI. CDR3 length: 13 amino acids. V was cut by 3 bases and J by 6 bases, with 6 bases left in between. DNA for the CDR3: TGTGCCAGCAGTGAGTACGGTAATTCACCCCTCCACTTT. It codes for CASSEYGNSPLHF.

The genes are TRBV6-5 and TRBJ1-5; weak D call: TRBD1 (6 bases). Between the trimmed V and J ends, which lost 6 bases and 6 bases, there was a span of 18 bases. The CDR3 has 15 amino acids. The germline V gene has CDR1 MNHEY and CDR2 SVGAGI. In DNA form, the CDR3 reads TGTGCCAGCAGCCCGGGGGGCGTAGTGGGTCAGCCCCAGCATTTT. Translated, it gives CASSPGGVVGQPQHF.

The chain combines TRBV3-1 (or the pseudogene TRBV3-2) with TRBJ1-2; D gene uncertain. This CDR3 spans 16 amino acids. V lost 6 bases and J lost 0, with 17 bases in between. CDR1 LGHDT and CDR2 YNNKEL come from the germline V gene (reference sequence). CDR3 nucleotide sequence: TGTGCCAGCAGTGACGCGGGGTCTTCAGCTAACTATGGCTACACCTTC. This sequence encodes CASSDAGSSANYGYTF.

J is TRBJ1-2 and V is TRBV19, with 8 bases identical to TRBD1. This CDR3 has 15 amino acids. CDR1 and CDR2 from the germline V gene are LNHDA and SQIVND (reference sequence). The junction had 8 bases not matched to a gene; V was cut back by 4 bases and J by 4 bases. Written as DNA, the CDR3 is TGTGCCAGTAGTAAGGAGACAGGGGTTCGCTATGGCTACACCTTC. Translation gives CASSKETGVRYGYTF.